Listed here is a single TCR beta chain. The antigen is unknown. The germline CDR1 and CDR2 sequences are SGDLS and YYNGEE. This CDR3 has 13 amino acids. J was trimmed by 7 bases and V by 7 bases; bases with no gene match: 7. The sample comes from a study of radiotherapy plus CTLA-4 blockade in lung cancer. Study-level information: Objective responses arose in roughly 18% of patients, and approximately 30% experienced disease control. General observations from the study: In blood, after radiotherapy plus ipilimumab, tumor-derived TCR clones expanded.

Generated by immunoSEQ multiplex PCR, the TCRdb table keeps only in-frame clones and is missing some. The sample lists more than 100,000 clones, approximately 90% occurring once. The chain employs TRBV9 and TRBJ1-4, with 7 positions matching TRBD1. The source was peripheral blood, collected from a patient treated with radiotherapy plus ipilimumab. This receptor was obtained from a human donor with non-small cell lung cancer that progressed on radiotherapy plus ipilimumab. CDR3 amino acids: CASAGGGGEKLFF. The CDR3 DNA reads as TGTGCCAGCGCCGGAGGGGGCGGTGAAAAACTGTTTTTT. The entire variable domain, with the rest obtained from reference TRBV9 and TRBJ1-4, is as follows: DSGVTQTPKHLITATGQRVTLRCSPRSGDLSVYWYQQSLDQGLQFLIQYYNGEERAKGNILERFSAQQFPDLHSELNLSSLELGDSALYFCASAGGGGEKLFFGSGTQLSVL.